This TCR beta chain emerged from a study of blood T cell repertoires in COVID-19. V lost 3 bases and J lost 1; bases outside the gene matches: 6. The length of the CDR3 is 16 residues. Germline V gene sequence: CDR1 SGDLS, CDR2 YYNGEE. Repertoires were generated with immunoSEQ multiplex PCR, while TCRdb's copy carries only in-frame clones and drops some. The sample yields around 94,000 clones, 84% seen once. V and J are TRBV9 and TRBJ1-1; the match to TRBD1 covers 10 bases. The clonotype was recovered from a man aged 35 to 55 with active or convalescent COVID-19. Input material: peripheral blood. CDR3 bases: TGTGCCAGCAGCGCCGGGACAGGGGTTGGGAACACTGAAGCTTTCTTT. As protein: CASSAGTGVGNTEAFF.